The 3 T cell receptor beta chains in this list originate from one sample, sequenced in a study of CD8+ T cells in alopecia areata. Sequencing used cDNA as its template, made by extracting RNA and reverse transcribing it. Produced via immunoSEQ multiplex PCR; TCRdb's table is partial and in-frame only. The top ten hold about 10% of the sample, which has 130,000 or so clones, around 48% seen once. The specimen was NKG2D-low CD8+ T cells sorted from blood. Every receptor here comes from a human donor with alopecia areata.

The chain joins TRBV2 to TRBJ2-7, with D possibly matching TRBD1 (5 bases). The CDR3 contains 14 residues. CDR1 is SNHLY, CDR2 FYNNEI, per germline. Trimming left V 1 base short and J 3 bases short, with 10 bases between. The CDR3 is CASSEVAGIYEQYF. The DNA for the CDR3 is TGTGCCAGCAGTGAAGTCGCAGGGATCTACGAGCAGTACTTC.

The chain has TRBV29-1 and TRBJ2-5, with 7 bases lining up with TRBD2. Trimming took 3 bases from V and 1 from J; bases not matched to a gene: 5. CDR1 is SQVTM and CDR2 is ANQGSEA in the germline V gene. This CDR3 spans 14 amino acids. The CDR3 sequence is CSVEGGNTQETQYF. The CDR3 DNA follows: TGCAGCGTTGAGGGAGGGAACACCCAAGAGACCCAGTACTTC.

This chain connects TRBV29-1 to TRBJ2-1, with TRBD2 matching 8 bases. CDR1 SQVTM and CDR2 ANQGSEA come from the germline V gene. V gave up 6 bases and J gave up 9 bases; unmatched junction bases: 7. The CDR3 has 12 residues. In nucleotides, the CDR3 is TGCAGCGTGGGACTAGAGGGCACTGAGCAGTTCTTC. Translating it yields CSVGLEGTEQFF.